This T cell receptor beta chain emerged from a study of PD-L1 blockade in urothelial cancer. In the study overall: The study recovered a median of about 150,000 T cells per blood sample. General study results and limits: Patients with below-median pretreatment blood clonality survived longer.

Comments on this clone: Its specificity is not known.

Time point indicated: peripheral blood 6 weeks after treatment start. Per patient, between 1 and 8 samples were collected at pretreatment and on-treatment time points. Trimming took 9 bases from V and 8 from J; bases not matched to a gene: 10. The CDR3 covers 14 residues. From germline, CDR1 is MNHNS and CDR2 SASEGT. Assay: immunoSEQ multiplex PCR; the TCRdb copy retains only in-frame clones and omits some. The table lists more than 60,000 clones, roughly 90% of them singletons. The chain joins TRBV6-1 to TRBJ1-6, with 7 bases that match TRBD1. The sequence was collected from a man between 60 and 70 years old with urothelial cancer. Specimen: PBMCs, collected around atezolizumab (anti-PD-L1) treatment. CDR3 in DNA: TGTGCCAGTAGCCCAGACAGGGAAGATTCACCCCTCCACTTT. Amino acid sequence: CASSPDREDSPLHF.